Described below is a single T cell receptor beta chain sequence and its context. Its antigen remains unknown. TCRdb's copy holds only in-frame clones and misses some; the assay was immunoSEQ multiplex PCR. Of more than 95,000 clones listed, approximately 90% are singletons. This specimen belongs to a study of T cell responses to AZD1222 COVID-19 vaccine. Study in general: Combined were second doses at about 4 or about 12 weeks.

Study-wide results and caveats: Increases in Spike-specific TCR breadth and depth were seen after two AZD1222 doses. There were vaccine-associated CD4 TCRs across spike, dominant at 160-218 and 743-854. Clonal diversity may have been underestimated, and the donors were mostly white British, with more females than males.

CDR1 is KGHSH and CDR2 is LQKENI in the germline V gene. V was clipped by 0 bases and J by 0 bases, with 18 bases between them. CDR3 length equals 19 residues. The material sequenced was peripheral blood, taken on day 0 of AZD1222 vaccination. The rearrangement uses TRBV18 and TRBJ2-4, with D unresolved. The receptor was derived from an adult in good health. This chain's CDR3 is CASSPPIVGTELAKNIQYF. CDR3 nucleotide sequence: TGTGCCAGCTCACCACCGATTGTAGGTACAGAGCTAGCCAAAAACATTCAGTACTTC.